These T cell receptor beta chains were read from a single sample in a study of T cells after yellow fever vaccination. Using its own MiXCR run on the 5' RACE reads, TCRdb lists one record per CDR3 protein. The sample records 500,000 to 550,000 distinct CDR3 sequences, 21% being singletons. The starting material was PBMCs, obtained more than 20 days after the first yellow fever vaccination. All receptors derive from a man younger than 35 who received the YFV17D yellow fever vaccine. CDR3s include the opening cysteine and the closing phenylalanine or tryptophan. Fields, in order: J gene, D gene, clone size, V gene, CDR3 protein, CDR3 DNA. D genes are given only for firm matches. Size values are once, few and many counts, or a class for expanded clones, and some rows have none.

j_gene: TRBJ2-3
d_gene: -
abundance: few
v_gene: TRBV4-1
CDR3aa: CASSHLGQWITDTQYF
CDR3nt: TGCGCCAGCAGCCACCTAGGCCAGTGGATAACAGATACGCAGTATTTT

j_gene: TRBJ2-1
d_gene: -
abundance: -
v_gene: TRBV15
CDR3aa: CATSRVGGPRGLANRDLHNEQFF
CDR3nt: TGTGCCACCAGCAGAGTGGGGGGCCCAAGGGGGCTAGCGAACCGTGATCTCCACAATGAGCAGTTCTTC

j_gene: TRBJ1-1
d_gene: -
abundance: few
v_gene: TRBV7-9
CDR3aa: CASSLSGTSTEAFF
CDR3nt: TGTGCCAGCAGCCTATCCGGGACGTCAACTGAAGCTTTCTTT

j_gene: TRBJ2-2
d_gene: -
abundance: once
v_gene: TRBV5-1
CDR3aa: CASSLWFGGTGELFF
CDR3nt: TGCGCCAGCAGCTTGTGGTTCGGTGGGACCGGGGAGCTGTTTTTT

j_gene: TRBJ2-3
d_gene: -
abundance: few
v_gene: TRBV20-1
CDR3aa: CSARDWGAQGTQYF
CDR3nt: TGCAGTGCTAGAGATTGGGGAGCACAGGGTACGCAGTATTTT

j_gene: TRBJ2-5
d_gene: -
abundance: few
v_gene: TRBV7-2
CDR3aa: CASRFGGLETQYF
CDR3nt: TGTGCCAGCAGATTCGGAGGGCTAGAGACCCAGTACTTC

j_gene: TRBJ1-5
d_gene: -
abundance: -
v_gene: TRBV19
CDR3aa: CASSMGRAGQPQHF
CDR3nt: TGTGCCAGTAGTATGGGGAGGGCAGGTCAGCCCCAGCATTTT

j_gene: TRBJ2-1
d_gene: TRBD2
abundance: -
v_gene: TRBV5-1
CDR3aa: CASSLGGGGISNEQFF
CDR3nt: TGCGCCAGCAGCTTGGGTGGCGGGGGGATCTCCAATGAGCAGTTCTTC

j_gene: TRBJ1-2
d_gene: -
abundance: many
v_gene: TRBV7-2
CDR3aa: CASSLDDVGYTF
CDR3nt: TGTGCCAGCAGCTTAGATGACGTTGGCTACACCTTC

j_gene: TRBJ1-1
d_gene: -
abundance: -
v_gene: TRBV18
CDR3aa: CASSPQERAGEAFF
CDR3nt: TGTGCCAGCTCTCCCCAGGAAAGGGCCGGTGAAGCTTTCTTT